The 26 T cell receptor beta chains in this list originate from one sample, sequenced in a study of T cells in Graves' hyperthyroidism and ophthalmopathy. What was amplified from RNA transcripts were TCR beta CDR3 regions. The TCR CDR3 was amplified in a first-round RT-PCR using the HTBI primer set. In TCRdb, the multiplex PCR reads were re-called with MiXCR into one record per CDR3 protein. This sample carries about 380,000 distinct CDR3 sequences, about 14% of them seen once, and the ten largest clones take roughly 20%. The specimen sequenced was blood. Source of these receptors: a man younger than 40 with Graves' hyperthyroidism that later progressed to Graves' ophthalmopathy.

This chain links TRBV7-2 with TRBJ2-1, with 8 bases lining up with TRBD2. Germline trimming cut 5 bases from V and 7 bases from J; bases unmatched to any gene: 13. The germline gives CDR1 SGHTA, CDR2 FQGNSA. The CDR3 has 16 amino acids. This CDR3 reads CASSAVSAGVYNEQFF. CDR3 in DNA: TGTGCCAGCAGCGCCGTTTCAGCGGGGGTCTATAATGAGCAGTTCTTC.

This clonotype was counted ten times or more. The rearrangement links TRBV15 to TRBJ1-6; TRBD1 is a possible D gene (5 bases). This CDR3 is built from 13 residues. Germline lookup yields CDR1 LNHNV and CDR2 YYDKDF (reference sequence). Between the trimmed V and J ends, which lost 4 bases and 13 bases, there was a span of 14 bases. The CDR3 loop is CATSTYTGTPLHF. Here the CDR3 DNA reads TGTGCCACCAGCACCTACACGGGGACGCCCCTCCACTTT.

In its sample, this clonotype was seen a few times. The chain combines TRBV30 with TRBJ1-1, with D possibly matching TRBD1 (5 bases). V lost 6 bases and J lost 4, with 18 bases in between. CDR3 length: 14 amino acids. Germline V gives CDR1 GTSNPN, CDR2 SVGIG (reference sequence). The CDR3: CACPKLPGLTEAFF. In DNA form, the CDR3 reads TGTGCCTGTCCAAAACTTCCGGGGCTCACTGAAGCTTTCTTT.

Many counts were recorded for this clonotype. J is TRBJ2-3 and V is TRBV5-1, with TRBD2 matching 10 bases. The trim removed 0 bases at V and 6 bases at J, leaving 7 bases unmatched. Germline V CDR1 and CDR2: SGHRS, YFSETQ. The CDR3 spans 16 residues. CDR3 in amino acids: CASSLVPSGSGDTQYF. The DNA of the CDR3 is TGCGCCAGCAGCTTGGTTCCTAGCGGGAGCGGGGATACGCAGTATTTT.

This clonotype was seen only once. V and J are TRBV9 and TRBJ1-2; no clear D. V shed 0 bases and J shed 5 bases, with 5 bases lying between them. The CDR3 contains 12 residues. Germline loops: CDR1 SGDLS, CDR2 YYNGEE. CDR3 coding DNA: TGTGCCAGCAGCGTAGGGGGATATGGCTACACCTTC. Residues: CASSVGGYGYTF.

This clonotype was seen ten or more times. The chain employs TRBV20-1 and TRBJ2-1, with 8 bases that match TRBD2. Trimming removed 6 bases from V and 0 bases from J; junction bases left unmatched: 10. Per the germline V gene, CDR1 is DFQATT and CDR2 is SNEGSKA (reference sequence). This CDR3 region has 16 residues. CDR3 sequence: CSAGISGVRSYNEQFF. The DNA of the CDR3 is TGCAGTGCCGGGATTAGCGGGGTTCGCTCCTACAATGAGCAGTTCTTC.

This sequence joins TRBV4-1 and TRBJ1-5, with D possibly TRBD1 on 5 matching bases. The CDR3 has 14 residues. Germline CDR1 is MGHRA and CDR2 is YSYEKL. Trimming shortened V by 4 bases and J by 3 bases, and 10 bases separated the two germline ends. The CDR3 region has the DNA TGCGCCAGCAGCCGCGACAGCTACAATCAGCCCCAGCATTTT. Protein sequence: CASSRDSYNQPQHF.

The table lists this clonotype with many counts. This chain connects TRBV5-1 to TRBJ2-2, with D possibly TRBD1 on 6 matching bases. V lost 2 bases and J 4 bases, leaving 12 bases between the germline ends. The CDR3 length is 15 residues. Germline V gives CDR1 SGHRS, CDR2 YFSETQ. CDR3 DNA: TGCGCCAGCAGCTTCCAGGGGCAGGTCACCGGGGAGCTGTTTTTT. This sequence encodes CASSFQGQVTGELFF. Full variable domain (outside the CDR3, taken from reference TRBV5-1 and TRBJ2-2): KAGVTQTPRYLIKTRGQQVTLSCSPISGHRSVSWYQQTPGQGLQFLFEYFSETQRNKGNFPGRFSGRQFSNSRSEMNVSTLELGDSALYLCASSFQGQVTGELFFGEGSRLTVL.

This clonotype was seen ten or more times. The chain joins TRBV15 to TRBJ1-5; D perhaps matches TRBD1 (5 bases). Germline V lookup: CDR1 LNHNV, CDR2 YYDKDF (reference sequence). The V end was cut by 1 base, the J end by 3 bases, with 10 bases between. The CDR3 is 15 residues long. CDR3 nucleotides: TGTGCCACCAGCAGAGTTCGACAGATCAATCAGCCCCAGCATTTT. This gives the protein CATSRVRQINQPQHF.

The V call is TRBV9, the J call TRBJ2-1; D is ambiguous. Trimming took 0 bases from V and 3 from J, leaving 1 base between them. Germline V gene sequence: CDR1 SGDLS, CDR2 YYNGEE. CDR3 length: 12 amino acids. The CDR3 bases are TGTGCCAGCAGCGTAGACTACAATGAGCAGTTCTTC. It is translated as CASSVDYNEQFF.

Notes on this clonotype: A much larger clone lies a single base off, so this may be a read error. CDR3 protein: CASSYSSQLSYEQHF. In DNA, the CDR3 is TGTGCCAGCAGTTACTCTTCACAGCTCTCCTACGAGCAGCACTTC. V is TRBV6-5 and J is TRBJ2-7; D ambiguous. The germline CDR1 and CDR2 sequences are MNHEY and SVGAGI. CDR3 size: 15 residues.

This clonotype was observed many times. This sequence joins TRBV7-2 and TRBJ2-1; no firm D call. V lost 5 bases to trimming and J lost 0 bases, with 11 bases between them. Germline CDR1 and CDR2: SGHTA and FQGNSA. This CDR3 is built from 15 residues. CDR3 sequence: CASSPQISSYNEQFF. In DNA form, the CDR3 reads TGTGCCAGCAGCCCCCAGATAAGCTCCTACAATGAGCAGTTCTTC.

This clonotype was counted once. A much larger clone lies one base from this, so it may be a read error. Because the CDR3 is missing its conserved closing phenylalanine or tryptophan, this is likely a read error. J is TRBJ2-2 and V is TRBV9, with 11 bases identical to TRBD1. The CDR3 totals 16 residues. V shed 3 bases, J shed 5 bases, and the junction held 6 bases outside the gene matches. Germline CDR1 and CDR2: SGDLS and YYNGEE. The CDR3: CASSEGQGVGTGELFC. In nucleotides, the CDR3 is TGTGCCAGCAGCGAGGGACAGGGGGTTGGAACCGGGGAGCTGTTTTGT.

This clonotype appeared a few times. The rearrangement links TRBV7-8 to TRBJ1-5, with a possible D match to TRBD1 (6 bases). V lost 5 bases to trimming and J lost 3 bases, with 14 bases between them. CDR1 and CDR2 from the germline V gene are SGHVS and FQNEAQ. This CDR3 region has 15 residues. The CDR3 region has the DNA TGTGCCAGCAGCCGCGGACAGACAGACAATCAGCCCCAGCATTTT. Translating gives CASSRGQTDNQPQHF. Looking up the rest from reference TRBV7-8 and TRBJ1-5 gives the full variable domain: GAGVSQSPRYKVAKRGQDVALRCDPISGHVSLFWYQQALGQGPEFLTYFQNEAQLDKSGLPSDRFFAERPEGSVSTLKIQRTQQEDSAVYLCASSRGQTDNQPQHFGDGTRLSIL.

This clonotype was observed a handful of times. This sequence joins TRBV19 and TRBJ2-3, with 9 positions matching TRBD1. Germline CDR1 LNHDA, CDR2 SQIVND (reference sequence). The CDR3 contains 22 residues. The V gene end was trimmed by 4 bases and the J gene end by 2 bases; junction bases not matched to a gene: 25. CDR3 coding DNA: TGTGCCAGTAGTAGGACCCGGGGAGGGACAGGGAACCCCGATTTTCCCACAGATACGCAGTATTTT. It encodes CASSRTRGGTGNPDFPTDTQYF.

This clonotype was seen only a few times. J is TRBJ2-1 and V is TRBV5-1; D is perhaps TRBD1 (5 bases). CDR1 and CDR2 from the germline V gene are SGHRS and YFSETQ. This CDR3 contains 17 residues. Trimming pared 0 bases from V and 6 bases from J, leaving 19 bases between. CDR3 loop: CASSLAPGIHTSNEQFF. DNA for the CDR3: TGCGCCAGCAGCTTGGCCCCAGGGATACACACCAGCAATGAGCAGTTCTTC.

In regard to this clonotype: One end of the junction fails to match germline, which may point to a read error. This chain links TRBV14 with TRBJ2-1; 9 bases line up with TRBD1. The CDR3 is made up of 16 amino acids. Germline CDR1 reads SGHDN; CDR2 reads FVKESK. The CDR3 loop reads CASSQELWGTGNGQFF. The CDR3 nucleotides are TGTGCCAGCAGCCAAGAACTATGGGGGACAGGGAATGGGCAGTTCTTC.

As regards this clonotype: A much larger clone is a single base away; this may be a read error. J is TRBJ2-1 and V is TRBV24-1; maybe TRBD2 (5 bases). Germline CDR1 KGHDR, CDR2 SFDVKD. This CDR3 is 18 amino acids long. CDR3 DNA: TGTGCCACCAGTCATTTGCGGTCTAGCCTTAGCTCCTACAATGAGCAGTTCTTC. Translated: CATSHLRSSLSSYNEQFF.

The V call is TRBV6-1, the J call TRBJ2-1; TRBD2 aligns across 10 bases. CDR1 and CDR2 from the germline V gene are MNHNS and SASEGT. J gave up 0 bases and V 4 bases, and 6 bases lay outside the gene matches. This CDR3 spans 17 amino acids. DNA of the CDR3: TGTGCCAGCAGTGTTATAGCGGGGGGCCCCTCCTACAATGAGCAGTTCTTC. It translates to CASSVIAGGPSYNEQFF.

This clonotype showed up just a few times. CDR3 residues: CATEGQSEAFF. The CDR3 DNA sequence: TGCGCCACCGAGGGACAGTCTGAAGCTTTCTTT. This chain links TRBV10-2 with TRBJ1-1, with 7 bases fitting TRBD1. The V segment lost 10 bases and the J segment 6 bases; nucleotides outside the gene matches: 5. The CDR3 is 11 residues long. The germline V gene has CDR1 WSHSY and CDR2 SAAADI.

V usage is TRBV3-1 and J usage is TRBJ2-5; a possible D gene is TRBD1 (5 bases). The germline V and J ends were trimmed by 1 base and 3 bases, with 9 bases remaining between them. The CDR3 consists of 14 residues. Germline V gene data show CDR1 as LGHDT and CDR2 as YNNKEL (reference sequence). CDR3 nucleotide sequence: TGTGCCAGCAGCCAAGTGGGGCTAGAAGAGACCCAGTACTTC. This codes for CASSQVGLEETQYF.

In its sample, this clonotype was seen many times. This chain connects TRBV28 to TRBJ2-3, with TRBD1 as a possible D gene (6 bases). CDR1 and CDR2 from the germline V gene are MDHEN and SYDVKM. V lost 6 bases and J lost 5, with 18 bases in between. The CDR3 is 15 residues long. The CDR3 DNA sequence: TGTGCCAGCAGCCCCCTGGGGGCGGGTGGAGATACGCAGTATTTT. Protein sequence: CASSPLGAGGDTQYF.

This clonotype was observed many times. This rearrangement joins TRBV3-1 to TRBJ1-1; no firm D call. The CDR3 length is 12 residues. Germline assignment: CDR1 LGHDT and CDR2 YNNKEL (reference sequence). V lost 4 bases and J 3 bases, leaving 6 bases between the germline ends. CDR3 nucleotide sequence: TGTGCCAGCAGCCCCAGCCACACTGAAGCTTTCTTT. This encodes CASSPSHTEAFF.

The rearrangement links TRBV29-1 to TRBJ2-7; D might be TRBD1 (6 bases). Per the germline V gene, CDR1 is SQVTM and CDR2 is ANQGSEA. The CDR3 is made up of 12 amino acids. V gave up 7 bases and J gave up 5 bases, with 15 bases separating them. The CDR3 DNA reads as TGCAGCGCTAGATCCACAGGGAACGAGCAGTACTTC. It yields the protein CSARSTGNEQYF.

This clonotype was detected many times. The chain links TRBV6-1 to TRBJ2-7, with D perhaps matching TRBD1 or TRBD2 (5 bases each). This CDR3 comprises 16 residues. In germline, CDR1 is MNHNS, CDR2 SASEGT. Trimming left V 4 bases short and J 5 bases short, with 21 bases between. As DNA, the CDR3 is TGTGCCAGCAGTGGACAATCCGGGACCCTAAACAACGAGCAGTACTTC. Protein product: CASSGQSGTLNNEQYF.

This clonotype was observed many times. The chain employs TRBV20-1 and TRBJ2-5, with TRBD2 identical over 12 bases. Germline CDR1 is DFQATT and CDR2 is SNEGSKA (reference sequence). The ends lost 3 bases at V and 4 bases at J; junction bases unmatched: 9. The length of the CDR3 is 16 residues. The CDR3 DNA follows: TGCAGTGCTAGTAGACTAGCGGGGGCCTACCGAGAGACCCAGTACTTC. It codes for CSASRLAGAYRETQYF.